This TCR beta chain came from a study of T cell responses to AZD1222 COVID-19 vaccine. The table came from immunoSEQ multiplex PCR; TCRdb's copy has only in-frame clones and leaves some out. The sample yields 120,000 to 150,000 clones, approximately 94% seen once. The germline CDR1 and CDR2 sequences are SGHTA and FQGNSA. This CDR3 is built from 15 residues. V was clipped by 5 bases and J by 8 bases; unmatched bases: 8. Here the sequenced sample was peripheral blood, taken on day 0 of AZD1222 vaccination. The sequence came from an adult in good health. V usage is TRBV7-2 and J usage is TRBJ1-4; 10 nucleotides agree with TRBD1. CDR3 region: CASSRFGTGEEKLFF. The CDR3 DNA sequence: TGTGCCAGCAGCCGCTTTGGGACAGGGGAGGAAAAACTGTTTTTT.